This T cell receptor (beta chain) was sequenced for a study of cytotoxic CD8 clonotypes in ibrutinib-treated CLL. Whole-study results and caveats: Lymph node repertoires were not studied, and sampling times were unmatched. An increase in clonality occurred at ibrutinib response, followed by a return toward baseline at progression.

The CDR3 consists of 15 residues. CDR1 is MGHRA, CDR2 YSYEKL, per germline. The V and J ends lost 0 bases and 5 bases, in that order; junction bases with no gene match: 3. Assay used: immunoSEQ multiplex PCR; TCRdb lists only in-frame clones, some missing. The table records 200,000 or so clones, roughly 73% of them present only once. As concerns this clone: The antigen remains unidentified.

The sample consisted of PBMCs, taken after 12 months of ibrutinib treatment. The TCR was taken from a human donor with chronic lymphocytic leukemia. The gene calls are TRBV4-1 and TRBJ2-2; 7 nucleotides align to TRBD2. The CDR3 loop is CASSQEELATGELFF. The CDR3 DNA is TGCGCCAGCAGCCAAGAAGAACTAGCGACCGGGGAGCTGTTTTTT.